The clone carrying this T cell receptor (beta chain) was counted only a few times. This sample was taken from a study of shared clonotypes between healthy human individuals. Germline CDR1 reads WNHNN; CDR2 reads SYGVQD (reference sequence). V lost 8 bases and J lost 1, with 9 bases in between. This CDR3 contains 13 residues. As originally analysed: Filtering was not the same, since immunoSEQ gave junction-only sequences without quality scores. Clones were sequenced by immunoSEQ multiplex PCR, and TCRdb holds only the in-frame ones, with some missing. V, J and clone size reflect that table, while D and trimming were determined from the DNA. The table shows millions of clones, with 90% to 95% occurring only once.

The chain couples TRBV10-1 to TRBJ1-5; TRBD1 might be the D (5 bases). The sequenced sample was naive CD4+ T cells sorted from blood. Subset specified: CD45RA+ positively selected. This sequence originates from a man aged 18 to 35 in good health. CDR3: CASARDSNQPQHF. The CDR3 region has the DNA TGCGCCAGCGCGAGGGACAGCAATCAGCCCCAGCATTTT.